The next 30 T cell receptor beta chains were all read from a single sample in a study of T cell changes during pregnancy in multiple sclerosis. The method was immunoSEQ multiplex PCR; TCRdb's version includes in-frame clones alone and lacks a portion of them. In the table there are about 50,000 clones, 85% to 95% of which are singletons. The material sequenced was CD4+ T cells from peripheral blood mononuclear cells, taken in the third trimester of pregnancy. These receptors were obtained from a female donor with multiple sclerosis, enrolled in a pregnancy study.

J is TRBJ1-1 and V is TRBV10-3; TRBD1 might be the D (6 bases). The germline V and J ends were trimmed by 0 bases and 4 bases, with 15 bases remaining between them. CDR1 is ENHRY, CDR2 SYGVKD, per germline. The CDR3 extends over 16 amino acids. In DNA form, the CDR3 reads TGTGCCATCAGTGAGTCGGAGCGGGGGGCGTCCACTGAAGCTTTCTTT. It specifies CAISESERGASTEAFF.

This chain links TRBV7-9 with TRBJ1-2; 12 bases are shared with TRBD1. Germline V gene data show CDR1 as SEHNR and CDR2 as FQNEAQ (reference sequence). Losses at the gene ends were 3 bases for V and 4 bases for J; bases not matched to a gene: 9. This CDR3 spans 17 amino acids. CDR3 sequence (DNA): TGTGCCAGCAGCTTCGGGACAGGGGGCAAGTTTGCCTATGGCTACACCTTC. Protein: CASSFGTGGKFAYGYTF.

In DNA form, the CDR3 reads TGTGCCAGCAGCTTAGATCGCGCTACCGGAAACACCATATATTTT. Translation: CASSLDRATGNTIYF. This chain connects TRBV11-2 to TRBJ1-3; D unclear. Per germline, CDR1 SGHAT and CDR2 FQNNGV. Trimming cost V 0 bases and J 4 bases, with 10 bases left between them. CDR3 size: 15 residues.

The chain employs TRBV7-2 and TRBJ2-4; 7 bases fit TRBD2. Germline V gene lookup returns CDR1 SGHTA and CDR2 FQGNSA. V lost 0 bases, J lost 7 bases, and 3 bases stayed unmatched. The CDR3 is 14 amino acids. The CDR3 region has the DNA TGTGCCAGCAGCTTAGCGCTGGGGGGGAACATTCAGTACTTC. It encodes CASSLALGGNIQYF.

The V gene is TRBV6-5, the J gene TRBJ2-5; tentatively, D is TRBD2 (5 bases). This CDR3 is 14 amino acids long. Trimming took 5 bases from V and 2 from J, leaving 12 bases between them. CDR1 and CDR2 from the germline V gene are MNHEY and SVGAGI. CDR3 sequence reads: CASSPPGVQETQYF. The CDR3 DNA reads TGTGCCAGCAGTCCACCCGGGGTTCAAGAGACCCAGTACTTC.

V and J are TRBV30 and TRBJ2-3, with D possibly TRBD2 on 5 matching bases. The germline V and J ends were trimmed by 0 bases and 2 bases, with 9 bases remaining between them. The CDR3 has 14 amino acids. Germline V CDR1 and CDR2: GTSNPN, SVGIG (reference sequence). The chain's CDR3 is CAWSVGRPTDTQYF. The CDR3 DNA is TGTGCCTGGAGTGTTGGGAGACCCACAGATACGCAGTATTTT.

The CDR3 DNA is TGTGCCAGCTCACCACAAAGGACAGGGGGCTACGAGCAGTACTTC. It specifies CASSPQRTGGYEQYF. This chain connects TRBV18 to TRBJ2-7, with 10 bases identical to TRBD1. Per the germline V gene, CDR1 is KGHSH and CDR2 is LQKENI. With 1 base clipped from V and 3 bases from J, the junction kept 3 bases outside the gene matches. The CDR3 runs to 15 residues.

In nucleotides, the CDR3 is TGTGCCAGCAGCCGCCCACAGGGTCTTGGCTATAATTCACCCCTCCACTTT. Its translation: CASSRPQGLGYNSPLHF. This sequence joins TRBV4-2 and TRBJ1-6; a weak D match, TRBD1 (6 bases). Deletions cut 4 bases from V and 3 bases from J, with 16 bases between. This CDR3 is built from 17 residues. Germline CDR1 reads LGHNA; CDR2 reads YNFKEQ.

V is TRBV5-1 and J is TRBJ2-5, with 9 positions matching TRBD2. The J segment lost 1 base and the V segment lost 3 bases, leaving 10 bases of the junction unmatched. This CDR3 contains 17 residues. Germline assignment: CDR1 SGHRS and CDR2 YFSETQ. The CDR3 bases are TGCGCCAGCAGCTGGGGGCTAGCGGGGAGAGGCCAAGAGACCCAGTACTTC. Translating it yields CASSWGLAGRGQETQYF.

This sequence joins TRBV5-4 and TRBJ2-3; the D gene is possibly TRBD2 (5 bases). The ends were cut back, 4 bases at V and 1 base at J, with 13 bases in the middle. The CDR3 consists of 15 residues. The germline CDR1 and CDR2 sequences are SGHNT and YYREEE (reference sequence). The CDR3 region has the DNA TGTGCCAGCAGCGAACGGGGAATGGGCACAGATACGCAGTATTTT. This encodes CASSERGMGTDTQYF. The full variable domain, with the rest looked up from reference TRBV5-4 and TRBJ2-3, is ETGVTQSPTHLIKTRGQQVTLRCSSQSGHNTVSWYQQALGQGPQFIFQYYREEENGRGNFPPRFSGLQFPNYSSELNVNALELDDSALYLCASSERGMGTDTQYFGPGTRLTVL.

This chain uses TRBV6-4 with TRBJ1-1; 8 nucleotides agree with TRBD1. V shed 6 bases and J 0 bases; nucleotides not matched to a gene: 12. The germline V gene encodes CDR1 MRHNA and CDR2 SNTAGT. The CDR3 sequence is 17 residues long. The CDR3 loop is CASRPTGQEAMNTEAFF. The CDR3 DNA follows: TGTGCCAGCAGGCCCACGGGACAGGAGGCTATGAACACTGAAGCTTTCTTT.

The genes are TRBV11-3 and TRBJ2-1; 10 nucleotides align to TRBD2. The ends lost 1 base at V and 9 bases at J; junction bases unmatched: 6. This CDR3 is built from 15 residues. CDR1 and CDR2 from the germline V gene are SGHNT and YENEEA. This CDR3 reads CASSLGSGGGSEQFF. The CDR3 region has the DNA TGTGCCAGCAGCTTAGGGAGCGGGGGGGGCTCTGAGCAGTTCTTC.

This rearrangement joins TRBV9 to TRBJ1-5, with D possibly matching TRBD1 (5 bases). Trimming removed 1 base at V and 6 bases at J, with 11 bases between. The CDR3 is 14 residues long. Germline CDR1 and CDR2: SGDLS and YYNGEE. CDR3 DNA sequence: TGTGCCAGCAGCGTAAGCTCGGGGGGTCAGCCCCAGCATTTT. This encodes CASSVSSGGQPQHF.

The CDR3 DNA follows: TGTGCCAGCAGCTTACGTCCCGATTCACCCCTCCACTTT. Its translation is CASSLRPDSPLHF. The chain uses TRBV11-2 and TRBJ1-6; no reliable D call. This CDR3 is built from 13 residues. V shed 2 bases and J shed 8 bases, with 7 bases lying between them. The germline gives CDR1 SGHAT, CDR2 FQNNGV.

This chain links TRBV4-3 with TRBJ1-2; possibly TRBD1 for D (6 bases). Trimming left V 0 bases short and J 6 bases short, with 11 bases between. This CDR3 region has 14 residues. Germline V gene sequence: CDR1 LGHNA, CDR2 YSLEER. CDR3: CASSQEGRGHGYTF. The CDR3 DNA sequence: TGCGCCAGCAGCCAAGAGGGGCGGGGGCATGGCTACACCTTC.

This clone has a single count. This chain links TRBV19 with TRBJ1-2; D is unresolved. V gave up 4 bases and J gave up 0 bases, with 9 bases separating them. This CDR3 has 14 residues. CDR1 and CDR2 (germline): LNHDA, SQIVND (reference sequence). The CDR3 region has the DNA TGTGCCAGTAGTAGATTTGGGCCTAACTATGGCTACACCTTC. It is translated as CASSRFGPNYGYTF. Based on the CDR3 plus reference TRBV19 and TRBJ1-2, the full variable domain is DGGITQSPKYLFRKEGQNVTLSCEQNLNHDAMYWYRQDPGQGLRLIYYSQIVNDFQKGDIAEGYSVSREKKESFPLTVTSAQKNPTAFYLCASSRFGPNYGYTFGSGTRLTVV.

V gene TRBV2 combines with J gene TRBJ2-7; 10 bases map to TRBD1. The CDR3 has 15 residues. Germline V lookup: CDR1 SNHLY, CDR2 FYNNEI. J gave up 3 bases and V 6 bases, and 8 bases lay outside the gene matches. The CDR3 bases are TGTGCCAGCAGATCCGGGACAGGGGCGGGCTACGAGCAGTACTTC. Its translation: CASRSGTGAGYEQYF.

V and J are TRBV9 and TRBJ2-3, with TRBD1 matching over 12 bases. Per germline, CDR1 SGDLS and CDR2 YYNGEE. The CDR3 runs to 17 residues. After removal of 4 bases from V and 0 bases from J, the junction contained 6 bases not matched to a gene. CDR3 loop: CASSLGTGGGSTDTQYF. CDR3 in DNA: TGTGCCAGCAGCCTAGGGACAGGGGGCGGGAGCACAGATACGCAGTATTTT. The variable domain in full, completed from reference TRBV9 and TRBJ2-3, reads DSGVTQTPKHLITATGQRVTLRCSPRSGDLSVYWYQQSLDQGLQFLIQYYNGEERAKGNILERFSAQQFPDLHSELNLSSLELGDSALYFCASSLGTGGGSTDTQYFGPGTRLTVL.

The V call is TRBV10-2, the J call TRBJ2-7; 10 bases agree with TRBD2. After removal of 2 bases from V and 0 bases from J, the junction contained 1 base not matched to a gene. Per the germline V gene, CDR1 is WSHSY and CDR2 is SAAADI. CDR3 size: 15 residues. The CDR3 sequence: CASSEGLADSYEQYF. The CDR3 nucleotides are TGCGCCAGCAGTGAGGGACTAGCGGACTCCTACGAGCAGTACTTC.

The chain uses TRBV7-2 and TRBJ2-3; TRBD1 matches 8 bases. The CDR3 length is 14 residues. V lost 8 bases to trimming and J lost 2 bases; unmatched junction nucleotides: 6. Germline values: CDR1 SGHTA, CDR2 FQGNSA. The CDR3, as DNA: TGTGCCAGCGGCCCCAGGGGGCTCACAGATACGCAGTATTTT. It is translated as CASGPRGLTDTQYF.

This chain connects TRBV6-5 to TRBJ1-1; D not certain. Per germline, CDR1 MNHEY and CDR2 SVGAGI. Trimming cost V 6 bases and J 2 bases, with 16 bases left between them. The CDR3 totals 15 residues. CDR3 protein: CASSPWGGINTEAFF. In DNA form, the CDR3 reads TGTGCCAGCAGCCCCTGGGGAGGGATTAACACTGAAGCTTTCTTT.

The chain couples TRBV7-9 to TRBJ2-5, with D perhaps matching TRBD1 (6 bases). Germline V gives CDR1 SEHNR, CDR2 FQNEAQ (reference sequence). The CDR3 length is 13 residues. The V end was cut by 3 bases, the J end by 5 bases, with 10 bases between. The CDR3, as DNA: TGTGCCAGCAGCTTGGTGGGGGCTGAGACCCAGTACTTC. It specifies CASSLVGAETQYF. Using reference TRBV7-9 and TRBJ2-5 for the parts outside the CDR3, the full variable domain is DTGVSQNPRHKITKRGQNVTFRCDPISEHNRLYWYRQTLGQGPEFLTYFQNEAQLEKSRLLSDRFSAERPKGSFSTLEIQRTEQGDSAMYLCASSLVGAETQYFGPGTRLLVL.

This chain uses TRBV19 with TRBJ2-7, with D possibly matching TRBD1 (6 bases). The V end was cut by 4 bases, the J end by 3 bases, with 7 bases between. The CDR3 runs 12 residues. Per germline, CDR1 LNHDA and CDR2 SQIVND (reference sequence). The CDR3 region has the DNA TGTGCCAGTAGTAGAGGGGGCTACGAGCAGTACTTC. Translation: CASSRGGYEQYF. Using reference TRBV19 and TRBJ2-7 for the parts outside the CDR3, the full variable domain is DGGITQSPKYLFRKEGQNVTLSCEQNLNHDAMYWYRQDPGQGLRLIYYSQIVNDFQKGDIAEGYSVSREKKESFPLTVTSAQKNPTAFYLCASSRGGYEQYFGPGTRLTVT.

This clone was observed once. This chain uses TRBV2 with TRBJ1-1; TRBD1 might be the D (5 bases). The CDR3 covers 14 residues. V lost 1 base to trimming and J lost 10 bases, with 16 bases between them. The V gene's germline CDR1 is SNHLY and CDR2 FYNNEI. CDR3 in DNA: TGTGCCAGCAGTGAAGATCTGGGGACTCCTCGAGCTTTCTTT. This translates into CASSEDLGTPRAFF.

The chain employs TRBV29-1 and TRBJ1-4; TRBD1 might be the D (6 bases). The CDR3 runs to 14 residues. V was trimmed by 5 bases and J by 8 bases, leaving 18 bases between them. Germline V gives CDR1 SQVTM, CDR2 ANQGSEA. The CDR3 DNA reads TGCAGCGTTTTCGATACAGGGTTAGCGGAAAAACTGTTTTTT. It specifies CSVFDTGLAEKLFF.

The V call is TRBV9, the J call TRBJ1-5; no firm D call. Germline CDR1 is SGDLS and CDR2 is YYNGEE. V lost 0 bases and J 4 bases, leaving 11 bases between the germline ends. This CDR3 is 15 amino acids long. The CDR3 region has the DNA TGTGCCAGCAGCGTAGGTGATTTAGAGAATCAGCCCCAGCATTTT. Protein product: CASSVGDLENQPQHF.

On this clone: This CDR3 is also generated by other DNA sequences in the sample. The chain has TRBV7-6 and TRBJ2-5; D not resolved. This CDR3 is built from 11 residues. In germline, CDR1 is SGHVS, CDR2 FNYEAQ. V was clipped by 5 bases and J by 2 bases, with 3 bases between them. The CDR3 DNA follows: TGTGCCAGCAGCCTTCAAGAGACCCAGTACTTC. Its protein is CASSLQETQYF.

This clone was observed once. The chain links TRBV5-5 to TRBJ2-7; 9 nucleotides align to TRBD1. The CDR3 is 16 residues long. Germline V gives CDR1 SGHKS, CDR2 YYEKEE (reference sequence). V trimming: 6 bases; J trimming: 4 bases; junction bases outside the gene matches: 14. The DNA of the CDR3 is TGTGCCAGCAACTCCGGGACAGGGTATAACTCGTACGAGCAGTACTTC. It translates to CASNSGTGYNSYEQYF.

V is TRBV5-1 and J is TRBJ2-7, with 10 bases lining up with TRBD1. The germline V gene has CDR1 SGHRS and CDR2 YFSETQ. The CDR3 spans 15 residues. With 1 base clipped from V and 4 bases from J, the junction kept 5 bases outside the gene matches. The DNA of the CDR3 is TGCGCCAGCAGCTTGAAGGGGACAGGGGCGTACGAGCAGTACTTC. It yields the protein CASSLKGTGAYEQYF.

The J gene is TRBJ1-1, the V gene TRBV10-3, with unresolved D. Between the trimmed V and J ends, which lost 4 bases and 3 bases, there was a span of 9 bases. Germline assignment: CDR1 ENHRY and CDR2 SYGVKD. The CDR3 runs 13 residues. The CDR3 is CAISVLIHTEAFF. In DNA form, the CDR3 reads TGTGCCATCAGTGTACTTATTCACACTGAAGCTTTCTTT.